Listed here are 21 T cell receptor beta chains from one sample, sequenced in a study of cytomegalovirus exposure and HLA in healthy donors (dated 2017 in TCRdb). Receptor libraries were prepared by the immunoSEQ multiplex PCR assay. A mixture of 60 forward primers for TCR Vbeta segments and 13 reverse primers for TCR Jbeta segments was used in the multiplex PCR. TCRdb retrieved this table from immuneACCESS and kept in-frame rearrangements only. Not all clones are present; in checked studies, unresolved V genes account for under half, and no reason is known for the remainder. In this sample the table shows tens of thousands of clones, 82% of which occur a single time. The biggest ten clones account for under 2.5% of the sample. The sequencing input was PBMCs. These receptors originate from a young man in good health and CMV-seronegative.

This clone was picked up one time. The chain joins TRBV28 to TRBJ1-4; D unresolved. The germline V and J ends were trimmed by 5 bases and 4 bases, with 8 bases remaining between them. CDR1 MDHEN and CDR2 SYDVKM come from the germline V gene. The CDR3 totals 13 residues. The CDR3 sequence is CASSQISNEKLFF. The CDR3 DNA reads as TGTGCCAGCAGTCAGATAAGTAATGAAAAACTGTTTTTT.

The rearrangement joins TRBV18 to TRBJ1-1, with D possibly being TRBD1 (6 bases). V lost 2 bases and J lost 5, with 21 bases in between. Germline CDR1 is KGHSH and CDR2 is LQKENI. The CDR3 contains 17 residues. The CDR3 DNA sequence: TGTGCCAGCTCACCAAAGGCAAGTGGGGACACCGGTACTGAAGCTTTCTTT. Amino acids: CASSPKASGDTGTEAFF.

The V gene is TRBV25-1, the J gene TRBJ1-2, with a possible D match to TRBD1 (5 bases). The CDR3 consists of 14 residues. Deletions cut 3 bases from V and 6 bases from J, with 14 bases between. Germline V gene data show CDR1 as MGHDK and CDR2 as SYGVNS. CDR3 protein: CASSDAGTQNGYTF. DNA for the CDR3: TGTGCCAGCAGTGACGCGGGGACTCAGAATGGCTACACCTTC.

This clone was observed a single time. This chain joins TRBV12-1 and TRBJ2-7; the table's TRBD2 call for D was not verified on the DNA. TRBV12-1 is classified as a pseudogene. The CDR3 runs to 12 residues. CDR3 amino acids: CASLRDFYEQYF. CDR3 bases: TGTGCCTCACTCCGGGACTTTTACGAGCAGTACTTC.

This clone was observed a single time. The V and J genes are TRBV7-3 and TRBJ2-7, with TRBD2 matching 8 bases. The CDR3 sequence is 17 residues long. The V gene's germline CDR1 is SGHTA and CDR2 FQGTGA. V trimming: 1 base; J trimming: 2 bases; junction bases outside the gene matches: 10. The CDR3, as DNA: TGTGCCAGCAGCTTAAGCGGGGGGACTAGTGGAACCTACGAGCAGTACTTC. It yields the protein CASSLSGGTSGTYEQYF.

The chain couples TRBV2 to TRBJ2-1, with 7 bases aligning to TRBD2. Germline CDR1 is SNHLY and CDR2 is FYNNEI. Trimming took 5 bases from V and 10 from J; bases not matched to a gene: 14. This CDR3 has 15 residues. The CDR3 DNA reads as TGTGCCAGCAGTCAAACTAGCGTCGCGACGGAAGAGCAGTTCTTC. Amino acid sequence: CASSQTSVATEEQFF.

Only one count was recorded for this clone. The V and J genes are TRBV19 and TRBJ1-2; TRBD1 matches at 8 bases. Looked up from germline, CDR1 is LNHDA and CDR2 is SQIVND (reference sequence). J lost 5 bases, V lost 4 bases, and 12 bases had no gene match. The CDR3 covers 16 residues. Here the CDR3 DNA reads TGTGCCAGTAGTACCCGGGACAGGCGTAAAATTTATGGCTACACCTTC. As protein: CASSTRDRRKIYGYTF.

This chain joins TRBV7-6 and TRBJ2-2; 9 positions agree with TRBD1. Germline V gene data show CDR1 as SGHVS and CDR2 as FNYEAQ. V lost 3 bases, J lost 6 bases, and 8 bases stayed unmatched. The CDR3 consists of 16 residues. The CDR3 sequence: CASSFGQGSFPGELFF. Written as DNA, the CDR3 is TGTGCCAGCAGCTTCGGACAGGGGTCCTTCCCCGGGGAGCTGTTTTTT. The whole variable domain, remainder taken from reference TRBV7-6 and TRBJ2-2, is GAGVSQSPRYKVTKRGQDVALRCDPISGHVSLYWYRQALGQGPEFLTYFNYEAQQDKSGLPNDRFSAERPEGSISTLTIQRTEQRDSAMYRCASSFGQGSFPGELFFGEGSRLTVL.

This clone was observed a single time. The CDR3 DNA is TGTGCCAGCAGCTTACAAGGGGATGGCTACACCTTC. Translated, it gives CASSLQGDGYTF. The chain has TRBV13 and TRBJ1-2; tentatively, D is TRBD1 (5 bases). The CDR3 covers 12 residues. V lost 2 bases, J lost 6 bases, and 7 bases lay in between. The germline V gene encodes CDR1 PRHDT and CDR2 FYEKMQ (reference sequence).

The V gene is TRBV7-2, the J gene TRBJ2-2; 10 nucleotides agree with TRBD2. The J segment lost 7 bases and the V segment lost 5 bases, leaving 7 bases of the junction unmatched. The CDR3 extends over 15 amino acids. CDR1 and CDR2 from the germline V gene are SGHTA and FQGNSA. This CDR3 reads CASSPLAGVGGELFF. DNA for the CDR3: TGTGCCAGCAGCCCGCTAGCGGGAGTCGGCGGGGAGCTGTTTTTT.

The chain links TRBV11-1 to TRBJ2-3; D is unclear. Trimming removed 0 bases at V and 2 bases at J, with 12 bases between. This CDR3 region has 16 residues. Germline CDR1 SGHAT, CDR2 FQDESV (reference sequence). CDR3 sequence: CASSLASAPPTDTQYF. As DNA, the CDR3 is TGTGCCAGCAGCTTAGCCAGCGCGCCCCCCACAGATACGCAGTATTTT.

The chain uses TRBV28 and TRBJ1-5; possible D gene TRBD1, 5 bases. Trimming shortened V by 6 bases and J by 6 bases, and 15 bases separated the two germline ends. CDR1 is MDHEN and CDR2 is SYDVKM in the germline V gene. The CDR3 runs to 14 residues. The CDR3 here is CASSPGGGLQPQHF. CDR3 nucleotide sequence: TGTGCCAGCAGCCCCGGGGGTGGACTTCAGCCCCAGCATTTT.

The DNA for the CDR3 is TGTGCCGGGGGACTAGCGGGATACAATGAGCAGTTCTTC. As protein: CAGGLAGYNEQFF. The J gene is TRBJ2-1, the V gene TRBV2, with 13 bases lining up with TRBD2. Per germline, CDR1 SNHLY and CDR2 FYNNEI. The CDR3 is 13 amino acids. The junction had 2 bases not matched to a gene; V was cut back by 11 bases and J by 4 bases. Full variable domain (outside the CDR3, taken from reference TRBV2 and TRBJ2-1): EPEVTQTPSHQVTQMGQEVILRCVPISNHLYFYWYRQILGQKVEFLVSFYNNEISEKSEIFDDQFSVERPDGSNFTLKIRSTKLEDSAMYFCAGGLAGYNEQFFGPGTRLTVL.

This clone was seen a few times. This chain joins TRBV10-3 and TRBJ2-1; 10 bases align to TRBD2. The germline V gene encodes CDR1 ENHRY and CDR2 SYGVKD. CDR3 length equals 15 residues. V trimming: 6 bases; J trimming: 4 bases; junction bases outside the gene matches: 6. CDR3 residues: CAIRATSGDYNEQFF. DNA of the CDR3: TGTGCCATCAGGGCTACTAGCGGGGATTACAATGAGCAGTTCTTC.

This rearrangement joins TRBV23-1 to TRBJ1-1; D possibly corresponds to TRBD1 (6 bases). TRBV23-1 is filed as an ORF, its function uncertain. The CDR3 runs 12 residues. V lost 9 bases and J lost 4, with 12 bases in between. CDR3 nucleotide sequence: TGCGCCAGTCCCGGGACACCCACTGAAGCTTTCTTT. Its protein is CASPGTPTEAFF.

CDR3 nucleotide sequence: TGTGCCAGCAGACAGCGGACGGGGAACACCGGGGAGCTGTTTTTT. It yields the protein CASRQRTGNTGELFF. The V gene is TRBV11-2, the J gene TRBJ2-2; tentatively, D is TRBD2 (5 bases). CDR1 SGHAT and CDR2 FQNNGV come from the germline V gene. The CDR3 runs to 15 residues. Between the trimmed V and J ends, which lost 6 bases and 1 base, there was a span of 12 bases.

The table lists this clone with a count of one. The rearrangement joins TRBV7-2 to TRBJ1-2; D remains unclear. The CDR3 is 13 residues long. Trimming took 5 bases from V and 3 from J, leaving 10 bases between them. Germline CDR1 is SGHTA and CDR2 is FQGNSA. CDR3 DNA: TGTGCCAGCAGCCGCCTAATAGACTATGGCTACACCTTC. Translated: CASSRLIDYGYTF.

The DNA for the CDR3 is TGTGCCAGCAGCCTTCAGGGGGTTAACTATGGCTACACCTTC. Protein sequence: CASSLQGVNYGYTF. The V call is TRBV28, the J call TRBJ1-2, with 7 positions matching TRBD1. CDR1 is MDHEN and CDR2 is SYDVKM in the germline V gene. With 6 bases clipped from V and 1 base from J, the junction kept 5 bases outside the gene matches. CDR3 size: 14 residues.

This clone has just a few counts. This chain joins TRBV10-1 and TRBJ2-7; tentatively, D is TRBD1 (6 bases). CDR3 size: 16 residues. Trimming took off 5 bases at V and 3 bases at J, with 20 bases between the two ends. Germline V CDR1 and CDR2: WNHNN, SYGVQD (reference sequence). CDR3 DNA sequence: TGCGCCAGCAGTCCTCGCCAGCTCAGGGGACACTACGAGCAGTACTTC. Protein: CASSPRQLRGHYEQYF.

This chain uses TRBV5-1 with TRBJ2-1; 7 bases agree with TRBD2. The germline V gene encodes CDR1 SGHRS and CDR2 YFSETQ. The CDR3 length is 15 residues. Germline trimming cut 0 bases from V and 4 bases from J; bases unmatched to any gene: 4. The CDR3 loop is CASSLVGRPYNEQFF. In DNA form, the CDR3 reads TGCGCCAGCAGCTTGGTCGGGAGGCCTTACAATGAGCAGTTCTTC.

CDR3 in amino acids: CASSLGVPYQETQYF. CDR3 sequence (DNA): TGTGCCAGCAGTCTCGGGGTACCGTACCAAGAGACCCAGTACTTC. The gene calls are TRBV6-6 and TRBJ2-5; the D gene is possibly TRBD2 (5 bases). V was shortened by 5 bases and J by 0 bases, with 13 bases between the two germline ends. Germline V lookup: CDR1 MNHNY, CDR2 SVGAGI (reference sequence). The length of the CDR3 is 15 residues.